The subject of this entry is one T cell receptor beta chain. Its matching antigen is unknown. One junction end does not reproduce the germline sequence, and a read error may be involved. This specimen belongs to a study of blood T cells in healthy people across ages. Broader study findings: Roughly linear age-related decline in beta diversity appeared, significant by age around 42.

The second PCR ran about 6 to 11 cycles with a sample-barcoded 5' primer and J-beta primers. Each cDNA molecule carried a tag from a template-switch adaptor that contained 12 random nucleotides. From the 5' RACE reads, TCRdb called clonotypes with MiXCR, one entry per CDR3 protein. Among 1.8 million or so distinct CDR3 sequences listed, about two fifths were seen once. All donors came from Russia, were Caucasian and healthy, and spanned ages roughly 6 to 100. The CDR3 sequence is 12 residues long. The sequence was obtained from a human donor in good health. This chain connects TRBV12-3 or TRBV12-4 to TRBJ1-2; D is uncertain. Specimen: blood. The CDR3 coding sequence is TGTGTCAGCAGTTTGGGGAGAGATGGCTACACCTTC. This codes for CVSSLGRDGYTF.